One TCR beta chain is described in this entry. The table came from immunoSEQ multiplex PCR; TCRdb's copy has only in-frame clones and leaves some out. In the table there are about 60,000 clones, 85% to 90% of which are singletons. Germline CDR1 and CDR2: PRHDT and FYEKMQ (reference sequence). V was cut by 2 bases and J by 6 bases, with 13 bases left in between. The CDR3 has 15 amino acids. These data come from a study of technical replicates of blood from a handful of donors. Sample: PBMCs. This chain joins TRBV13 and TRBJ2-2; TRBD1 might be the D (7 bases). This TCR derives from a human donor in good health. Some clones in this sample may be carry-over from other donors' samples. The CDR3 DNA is TGTGCCAGCAGCTTATCAGGGGGGAAAGCCGGGGAGCTGTTTTTT. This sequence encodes CASSLSGGKAGELFF.